The subject of this entry is one TCR beta chain. Its binding antigen is unknown. The record has no base qualities; no much larger clone is one base away. Stable Graves' hyperthyroidism was defined as the absence of progression to ophthalmopathy over 18 months of follow-up. Hyperthyroidism patients were newly diagnosed, had a disease duration of under 2 months, and were aged 18 to 65 years. The study excluded patients with uncontrolled infections, other autoimmune diseases, pregnancy or lactation. Diagnoses were based on clinical symptoms, serum thyroxine and TRAb, thyroid ultrasound and orbital computed tomography. PBMCs were isolated from more than 9 ml of fresh peripheral blood by Ficoll-Paque density gradient centrifugation. Trizol reagent was used to extract total RNA, and RNA quality was then checked on an Agilent 2100 Bioanalyzer. The entry originates in a study of T cells in Graves' hyperthyroidism and ophthalmopathy (dated 2019 in TCRdb). As for the study more broadly: Peripheral blood was sampled at the time of initial diagnosis, prior to any treatment. To identify TCR V-J signatures that set the groups apart, the researchers used a discovery cohort of 90 to 100 patients, made up of under 50 with Graves' ophthalmopathy and about 60 with stable Graves' hyperthyroidism. Prospective prediction of ophthalmopathy was tested in an independent validation cohort of some 19 hyperthyroidism patients and 15 to 17 patients who later progressed to ophthalmopathy. For training and testing, the approximately 97 patients in the discovery cohort were randomly divided in a 7:3 ratio. In roughly six Graves' hyperthyroidism patients, the study also compared T-cell repertoires from thyroid tissue with T-cell repertoires from blood. After blood sampling, hyperthyroidism patients were treated with methimazole at a starting dose of 30 mg daily, and ophthalmopathy patients were treated with high-dose intravenous methylprednisolone. The paper describes TCR Vbeta CDR3 sequencing of about 140 peripheral blood samples, made up of fewer than 50 ophthalmopathy patients, 70 to 75 hyperthyroidism patients and about 17 progressor patients.

Here is what the overall study found, with its caveats: Most expanded thyroid clonotypes (frequency above 0.001) were also found in blood, which suggests that blood repertoires may mirror thyroid immune responses. No statistical method was used to fix the sample size in advance, and group allocation was not hidden from the investigators. During validation, the model predicted progression to ophthalmopathy a median of about 5.9 months ahead of onset, with around 65% sensitivity and 72% to 80% specificity. Ophthalmopathy was separated from stable hyperthyroidism by a 13 V-J signature model, with around 90% sensitivity and approximately 84% specificity obtained in cross-validation and 80%/75% obtained in testing.

Here V drops 5 bases and J drops 7 bases, and the junction holds 6 bases not matched to any gene. Counted from cysteine to phenylalanine, this CDR3 has 14 amino acids. Only the CDR3 DNA is retained, 42 bases long and in frame from the first base. Taken from the germline V gene (reference sequence), the CDR1 and CDR2 loops are SEHNR and FQNEAQ. TCR beta CDR3 regions were amplified from RNA transcripts. A first-round RT-PCR of the TCR CDR3 used the HTBI primer set with the Qiagen OneStep RT-PCR kit. A second multiplex PCR round built the libraries, followed by size selection and purification. Sequencing of the libraries was done on an Illumina HiSeq2000 using paired-end 100 bp reads. In the original analysis: Raw data were processed with SOAPnuke, discarding reads with adapters, uncalled bases, mean Phred below 15, or no exact constant-primer or identifier match. High-quality paired reads were merged with COPE v1.2.5, and unique nucleotide sequences were defined as clonotypes. Clonotypes were aligned to IMGT TRBV, TRBD and TRBJ reference segments using MiTCR v1.1. Only V-J combinations with frequency above 0.0001, covering approximately 99% of repertoires, were analysed. The TCS score was defined as F50 (clonal expansion) divided by E x V (chaos), with BLOSUM62-based TCRdist calculated between CDR3 peptides within each V-J. Welch's t-statistics and random forest reduced roughly 530 V-J features to 10 to 15, which were used in a naive Bayes classifier (R e1071). In-frame beta chains were kept once TCRdb had trimmed the public reads at Q25 with fastp and called clones with MiXCR. For every CDR3 protein sequence, its rows merge into one entry that carries the most common genes and DNA. The V and J calls come from TCRdb's annotation, not from the publication. The sample has around 400,000 distinct CDR3 sequences on record, 20% to 30% of them singletons. The top ten constitute over 70% of the sample.

This clonotype originated in a man in his fifties with Graves' hyperthyroidism. Recombination joined TRBV7-9 with TRBJ1-3, with TRBD1 matching 9 junction bases. What was sequenced was blood. The sequence in DNA is TGTGCCAGCAGCCCCCGGGACAGGGCCAACACCATATATTTT. Its translation reads: CASSPRDRANTIYF.